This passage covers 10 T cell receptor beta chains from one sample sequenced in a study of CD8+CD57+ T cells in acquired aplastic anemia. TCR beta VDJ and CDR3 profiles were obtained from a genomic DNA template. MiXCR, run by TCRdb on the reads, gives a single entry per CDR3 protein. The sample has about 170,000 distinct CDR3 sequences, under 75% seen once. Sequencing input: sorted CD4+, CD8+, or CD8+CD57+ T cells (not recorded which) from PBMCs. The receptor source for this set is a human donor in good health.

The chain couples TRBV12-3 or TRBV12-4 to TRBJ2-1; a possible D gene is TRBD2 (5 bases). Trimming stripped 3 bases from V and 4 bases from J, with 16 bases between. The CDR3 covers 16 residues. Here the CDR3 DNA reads TGTGCCAGCAGTTTCCTCGGACCGAGCGGATACAATGAGCAGTTCTTC. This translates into CASSFLGPSGYNEQFF.

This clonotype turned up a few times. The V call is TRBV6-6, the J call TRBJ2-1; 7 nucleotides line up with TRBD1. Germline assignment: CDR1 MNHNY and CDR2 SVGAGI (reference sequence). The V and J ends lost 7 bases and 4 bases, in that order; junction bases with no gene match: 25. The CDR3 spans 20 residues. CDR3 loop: CASNVPRDSYSPERYNEQFF. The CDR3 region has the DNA TGTGCCAGCAATGTACCGAGGGACAGCTACTCCCCTGAACGTTACAATGAGCAGTTCTTC.

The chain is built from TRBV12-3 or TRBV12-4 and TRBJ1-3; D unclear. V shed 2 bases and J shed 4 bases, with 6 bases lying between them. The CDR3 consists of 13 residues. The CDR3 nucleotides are TGTGCCAGCAGTTTAACTAGGGGAAACACCATATATTTT. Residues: CASSLTRGNTIYF.

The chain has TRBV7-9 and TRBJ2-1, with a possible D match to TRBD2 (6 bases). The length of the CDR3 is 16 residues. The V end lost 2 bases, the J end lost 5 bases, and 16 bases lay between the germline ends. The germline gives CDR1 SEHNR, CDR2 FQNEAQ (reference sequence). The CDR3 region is CASSLKLGGRDNEQFF. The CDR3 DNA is TGTGCCAGCAGCTTAAAATTGGGAGGAAGGGACAATGAGCAGTTCTTC.

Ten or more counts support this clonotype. As DNA, the CDR3 is TGTGCCTGGAGTGTTGGGGGGAGGTACAATGAGCAGTTCTTC. This sequence encodes CAWSVGGRYNEQFF. The genes are TRBV30 and TRBJ2-1; D perhaps matches TRBD2 (6 bases). Germline values: CDR1 GTSNPN, CDR2 SVGIG (reference sequence). The CDR3 is made up of 14 amino acids. Deletions cut 0 bases from V and 4 bases from J, with 10 bases between.

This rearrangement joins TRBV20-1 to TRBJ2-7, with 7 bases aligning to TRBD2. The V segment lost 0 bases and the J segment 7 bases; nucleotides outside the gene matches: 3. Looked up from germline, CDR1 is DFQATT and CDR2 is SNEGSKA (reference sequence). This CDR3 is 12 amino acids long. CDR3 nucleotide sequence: TGCAGTGCTAGAGAGGGAGGGAAAGAGCAGTACTTC. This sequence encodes CSAREGGKEQYF.

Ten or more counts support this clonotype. The CDR3 loop reads CSTSGRGYNEQFF. The CDR3 DNA sequence: TGCAGCACTAGCGGGAGAGGGTACAATGAGCAGTTCTTC. V usage is TRBV29-1 and J usage is TRBJ2-1, with 11 bases identical to TRBD2. Trimming removed 8 bases from V and 4 bases from J; junction bases left unmatched: 4. CDR3 size: 13 residues. CDR1 is SQVTM and CDR2 is ANQGSEA in the germline V gene.

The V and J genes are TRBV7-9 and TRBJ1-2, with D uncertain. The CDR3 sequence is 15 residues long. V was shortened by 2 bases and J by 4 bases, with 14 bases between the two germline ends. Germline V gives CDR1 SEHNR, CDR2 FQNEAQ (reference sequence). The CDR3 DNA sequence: TGTGCCAGCAGCTTAACCGCCGGCGGTATCTATGGCTACACCTTC. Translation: CASSLTAGGIYGYTF. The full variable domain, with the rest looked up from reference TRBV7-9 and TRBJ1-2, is DTGVSQNPRHKITKRGQNVTFRCDPISEHNRLYWYRQTLGQGPEFLTYFQNEAQLEKSRLLSDRFSAERPKGSFSTLEIQRTEQGDSAMYLCASSLTAGGIYGYTFGSGTRLTVV.

The CDR3 DNA reads as TGTGCCAGCAGTGAAGTGATTCTACAGGGGGCTTGGTACGAGCAGTACTTC. Its protein product is CASSEVILQGAWYEQYF. The J gene is TRBJ2-7, the V gene TRBV2; the match to TRBD1 covers 9 bases. Per the germline V gene, CDR1 is SNHLY and CDR2 is FYNNEI. The length of the CDR3 is 17 residues. V dropped 1 base and J dropped 4; count of bases not matched to a gene: 11.

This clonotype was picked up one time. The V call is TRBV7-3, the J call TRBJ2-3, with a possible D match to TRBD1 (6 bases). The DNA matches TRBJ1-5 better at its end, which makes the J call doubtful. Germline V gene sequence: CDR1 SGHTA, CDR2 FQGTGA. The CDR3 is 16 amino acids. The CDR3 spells CASSWTFSGGTDTQHF. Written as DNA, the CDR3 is TGTGCCAGCAGCTGGACATTTAGCGGGGGCACAGATACGCAGCATTTT.